Given below is one TCR beta chain in context. Its specificity is not known. This record belongs to a study of vaccination effects on CD4 cells after COVID-19. From germline, CDR1 is SGHRS and CDR2 YFSETQ. CDR3 length equals 14 residues. Trimming removed 0 bases from V and 6 bases from J, with 12 bases in between. Libraries were prepared by immunoSEQ multiplex PCR; TCRdb keeps only in-frame clonotypes and omits some of them. The table lists around 69,000 clones, roughly 80% of them singletons. When ten to eleven days of culture had elapsed, CD4+ T cells were isolated. It was two doses of either the BNT162b2 or mRNA-1273 vaccine that participants received.

The gene calls are TRBV5-1 and TRBJ1-2; weak D call: TRBD1 (6 bases). The receptor was isolated from a human donor who received a COVID-19 vaccine. This material consisted of CD4+ T cells from PBMCs cultured without peptide, taken after COVID-19 vaccination. This CDR3 is CASSLGQGTHGYTF. In DNA, the CDR3 is TGCGCCAGCAGCTTGGGGCAGGGGACTCATGGCTACACCTTC.